These 7 T cell receptor beta chains came from one sample sequenced in a study of response to subunit inactivated influenza vaccine. From the RT-PCR reads, TCRdb called clonotypes with MiXCR, one entry per CDR3 protein. The sample contains roughly 780,000 distinct CDR3 sequences, under 20% of which appear only once. Sequencing used PBMCs from blood, obtained less than 6 days after vaccination. The receptors shown here come from a man aged 50 to 59 who received an inactivated influenza vaccine.

The rearrangement links TRBV20-1 to TRBJ1-4; 7 nucleotides match TRBD1. Per the germline V gene, CDR1 is DFQATT and CDR2 is SNEGSKA (reference sequence). The CDR3 runs to 13 residues. After removal of 5 bases from V and 7 bases from J, the junction contained 7 bases not matched to a gene. The CDR3 is CSASRGMGEKLFF. The CDR3 nucleotides read TGCAGTGCTTCCAGGGGGATGGGTGAAAAACTGTTTTTT.

This clonotype showed up just a few times. V usage is TRBV27 and J usage is TRBJ1-2, with a tentative D call TRBD1 (6 bases). V shed 8 bases and J shed 4 bases, with 14 bases lying between them. The germline gives CDR1 MNHEY, CDR2 SMNVEV (reference sequence). The CDR3 length is 13 residues. CDR3 protein: CASAFTGFYGYTF. Here the CDR3 DNA reads TGTGCCAGCGCCTTTACAGGGTTCTATGGCTACACCTTC.

This clonotype was detected only a few times. The chain is built from TRBV6-1 and TRBJ1-1, with a tentative D call TRBD1 (5 bases). Trimming cost V 9 bases and J 1 base, with 12 bases left between them. Per germline, CDR1 MNHNS and CDR2 SASEGT. This CDR3 has 13 residues. In DNA, the CDR3 is TGTGCCAGTCACCTGGGGGGGAACACTGAAGCTTTCTTT. Translation: CASHLGGNTEAFF.

The rearrangement uses TRBV5-6 and TRBJ2-7; 11 bases agree with TRBD1. This CDR3 region has 17 residues. Per the germline V gene, CDR1 is SGHDT and CDR2 is YYEEEE. V was pared by 1 base and J by 2 bases, with 8 bases of the junction left unmatched. The CDR3 coding sequence is TGTGCCAGCAGCTTGCCGCAGGAGGGACAGGGGGCCTACGAGCAGTACTTC. Translation gives CASSLPQEGQGAYEQYF.

The chain carries TRBV6-5 and TRBJ2-7, with 10 bases that match TRBD1. V trimming: 7 bases; J trimming: 2 bases; junction bases outside the gene matches: 8. This CDR3 has 15 residues. Germline V gene sequence: CDR1 MNHEY, CDR2 SVGAGI. CDR3 sequence (DNA): TGTGCCAGCAATTATATGGGGACAGGGGCCTACGAGCAGTACTTC. Encoded protein: CASNYMGTGAYEQYF.

This clonotype has more than one count but fewer than ten. The rearrangement uses TRBV28 and TRBJ2-1, with D possibly matching TRBD2 (7 bases). This CDR3 has 15 amino acids. CDR1 and CDR2 from the germline V gene are MDHEN and SYDVKM. Trimming removed 8 bases from V and 7 bases from J, with 21 bases in between. This CDR3 is CASQRGTNLGNEQFF. The CDR3 nucleotides are TGTGCCAGCCAGAGGGGGACTAACCTCGGGAATGAGCAGTTCTTC.

The chain uses TRBV28 and TRBJ2-7, with 9 bases lining up with TRBD1. J gave up 5 bases and V 8 bases, and 13 bases lay outside the gene matches. The germline V gene has CDR1 MDHEN and CDR2 SYDVKM. The CDR3 runs to 15 residues. The CDR3 DNA sequence: TGTGCCAGCTCCGCTCAGGGACAGGGTAGCCACGAGCAGTACTTC. This encodes CASSAQGQGSHEQYF.